One T cell receptor (beta chain) is described in this entry. The target antigen is unknown. These data come from a study of pediatric ulcerative colitis. Across the study: Ulcerative colitis patients had pancolitis or left-sided colitis, with confirming histology.

Blood was drawn at the time of colonoscopy. Up to 500,000 reads were sequenced per sample. The method was immunoSEQ multiplex PCR; TCRdb's version includes in-frame clones alone and lacks a portion of them. The repertoire holds 4,500 to 5,500 clones, with nearly 90% as singletons. Notes on the study in general: Ulcerative colitis patients shared more blood-rectal clones than controls.

V shed 2 bases and J 1 base; nucleotides not matched to a gene: 4. Germline CDR1 reads GTSNPN; CDR2 reads SVGIG (reference sequence). CDR3 length: 15 residues. The specimen was blood. J is TRBJ2-2 and V is TRBV30; 7 bases are a match to TRBD2. The sequence derives from a boy between 10 and 17 years old with mild ulcerative colitis. CDR3 protein: CAWSRDYRNTGELFF. CDR3 DNA sequence: TGTGCCTGGAGTCGGGACTACAGGAACACCGGGGAGCTGTTTTTT.